The 19 T cell receptor beta chains in this list originate from one sample, sequenced in a study of T cells after yellow fever vaccination. TCRdb independently ran MiXCR on the 5' RACE reads; one entry per CDR3 protein. The data contain about 230,000 distinct CDR3 sequences, 6% to 8% of them seen just once; the ten biggest clones take up approximately 1%. Sequencing used CD4+ T cells sorted from PBMCs, obtained on the day of the yellow fever booster vaccination. The receptor source for this set is a man aged 30 to 45 who received the YFV17D yellow fever vaccine.

The table lists this clonotype with many counts. One end of the junction is discordant with germline, which a read error may explain. V usage is TRBV5-1 and J usage is TRBJ2-4, with 10 bases that match TRBD1. The CDR3 loop spans 15 amino acids. Germline V gene data show CDR1 as SGHRS and CDR2 as YFSETQ. CDR3 nucleotide sequence: TGCGCCAGCAGCTTGCAGACAGGGGGCTTCAACAATCAGTACTTC. It codes for CASSLQTGGFNNQYF. Full variable domain (outside the CDR3, taken from reference TRBV5-1 and TRBJ2-4): KAGVTQTPRYLIKTRGQQVTLSCSPISGHRSVSWYQQTPGQGLQFLFEYFSETQRNKGNFPGRFSGRQFSNSRSEMNVSTLELGDSALYLCASSLQTGGFNNQYFGAGTRLSVL.

The gene calls are TRBV24-1 and TRBJ2-7; D possibly corresponds to TRBD2 (7 bases). V gave up 2 bases and J gave up 4 bases, with 20 bases separating them. The CDR3 contains 17 residues. The germline CDR1 and CDR2 sequences are KGHDR and SFDVKD. The CDR3: CATSDSRGGATAYEQYF. The CDR3 coding sequence is TGTGCCACCAGTGATTCCAGAGGGGGGGCCACCGCATACGAGCAGTACTTC.

This clonotype has ten or more counts. The chain uses TRBV29-1 and TRBJ2-7; D assignment may be TRBD1 or TRBD2 (5 bases each). V lost 5 bases to trimming and J lost 7 bases, with 18 bases between them. The CDR3 consists of 13 residues. Germline CDR1 is SQVTM and CDR2 is ANQGSEA. The CDR3 DNA is TGCAGCGTTACTGACCGGGGCCCACGGGAGCAGTACTTC. It specifies CSVTDRGPREQYF.

The rearrangement joins TRBV11-2 to TRBJ2-5, with a possible D match to TRBD2 (5 bases). Germline V gives CDR1 SGHAT, CDR2 FQNNGV. The CDR3 loop spans 14 amino acids. The V end was cut by 4 bases, the J end by 5 bases, with 14 bases between. The CDR3: CASSSSGGWETQYF. For the CDR3, the DNA is TGTGCCAGCAGCTCCAGCGGCGGTTGGGAGACCCAGTACTTC.

Regarding this clonotype: The missing conserved phenylalanine or tryptophan at the end of this CDR3 makes a read error likely. The DNA of the CDR3 is TGTGCCAGCAGTCTTTTGAACACTGAAGCTTTCCTT. It is translated as CASSLLNTEAFL. This chain links TRBV25-1 with TRBJ1-1; D is ambiguous. The V and J ends lost 5 bases and 0 bases respectively, with 4 bases between them. Per the germline V gene, CDR1 is MGHDK and CDR2 is SYGVNS. The CDR3 length is 12 residues.

The chain couples TRBV7-3 to TRBJ2-3; 8 positions agree with TRBD2. Germline V lookup: CDR1 SGHTA, CDR2 FQGTGA. V shed 4 bases, J shed 0 bases, and the junction held 6 bases outside the gene matches. The CDR3 sequence is 16 residues long. In nucleotides, the CDR3 is TGTGCCAGCAGCTCAACACTAGCGGAGAGCACAGATACGCAGTATTTT. Protein: CASSSTLAESTDTQYF. The variable domain in full, with the rest retrieved from reference TRBV7-3 and TRBJ2-3, is GAGVSQTPSNKVTEKGKYVELRCDPISGHTALYWYRQSLGQGPEFLIYFQGTGAADDSGLPNDRFFAVRPEGSVSTLKIQRTERGDSAVYLCASSSTLAESTDTQYFGPGTRLTVL.

At least ten counts were recorded for this clonotype. The chain couples TRBV7-2 to TRBJ2-3, with 8 bases fitting TRBD2. After removal of 5 bases from V and 6 bases from J, the junction contained 10 bases not matched to a gene. The CDR3 contains 15 residues. Germline V gene sequence: CDR1 SGHTA, CDR2 FQGNSA. This chain's CDR3 is CASSQNLLAGDTQYF. The CDR3 DNA follows: TGTGCCAGCAGCCAGAACTTGCTAGCGGGTGATACGCAGTATTTT.

This clonotype appeared many times. This chain joins TRBV5-1 and TRBJ1-2; weak D call: TRBD1 (6 bases). The CDR3 contains 15 residues. CDR1 SGHRS and CDR2 YFSETQ come from the germline V gene. V was shortened by 0 bases and J by 4 bases, with 13 bases between the two germline ends. The CDR3 nucleotides read TGCGCCAGCAGCTTGGGGGCAGGACAGCCCTATGGCTACACCTTC. This codes for CASSLGAGQPYGYTF.

The chain uses TRBV20-1 and TRBJ1-2; D is possibly TRBD1 (5 bases). V lost 2 bases and J 3 bases, leaving 25 bases between the germline ends. The CDR3 has 18 amino acids. The germline V gene encodes CDR1 DFQATT and CDR2 SNEGSKA (reference sequence). In DNA, the CDR3 is TGCAGTGCTAGAATCGGGGGTGCAGGGAAGTTTATCTACTATGGCTACACCTTC. It specifies CSARIGGAGKFIYYGYTF.

This chain uses TRBV7-2 with TRBJ1-3; D unclear. Trimming removed 2 bases from V and 5 bases from J, with 13 bases in between. The CDR3 is made up of 15 amino acids. Germline loops: CDR1 SGHTA, CDR2 FQGNSA. CDR3 amino acids: CASSLNWARRNTIYF. CDR3 DNA: TGTGCCAGCAGCTTAAACTGGGCACGAAGAAACACCATATATTTT. Full variable domain (missing parts from reference TRBV7-2 and TRBJ1-3): GAGVSQSPSNKVTEKGKDVELRCDPISGHTALYWYRQSLGQGLEFLIYFQGNSAPDKSGLPSDRFSAERTGGSVSTLTIQRTQQEDSAVYLCASSLNWARRNTIYFGEGSWLTVV.

This clonotype was detected only a few times. The chain uses TRBV19 and TRBJ2-2, with D perhaps matching TRBD1 (5 bases). The germline V gene has CDR1 LNHDA and CDR2 SQIVND (reference sequence). This CDR3 spans 12 amino acids. Trimming took 11 bases from V and 1 from J, leaving 8 bases between them. CDR3 nucleotides: TGTGCCTGCAGGGAGAACACCGGGGAGCTGTTTTTT. Its protein product is CACRENTGELFF.

The table lists this clonotype with many counts. This chain uses TRBV6-5 with TRBJ1-2; no clear D. V lost 0 bases to trimming and J lost 0 bases, with 8 bases between them. There are 15 residues in the CDR3. Germline lookup yields CDR1 MNHEY and CDR2 SVGAGI. The CDR3 protein is CASSYSGLANYGYTF. The CDR3 nucleotides are TGTGCCAGCAGTTACTCGGGCCTAGCTAACTATGGCTACACCTTC.

In its sample, this clonotype was seen a few times. The chain recombines TRBV29-1 with TRBJ1-5; D is uncertain. Looked up from germline, CDR1 is SQVTM and CDR2 is ANQGSEA. The CDR3 sequence is 13 residues long. V lost 3 bases to trimming and J lost 0 bases, with 6 bases between them. CDR3 sequence reads: CSVEGSSNQPQHF. CDR3 DNA: TGCAGCGTTGAGGGGAGTAGCAATCAGCCCCAGCATTTT.

The genes are TRBV5-5 and TRBJ2-7, with 8 bases fitting TRBD2. The J segment lost 2 bases and the V segment lost 0 bases, leaving 10 bases of the junction unmatched. The CDR3 is made up of 17 amino acids. Looked up from germline, CDR1 is SGHKS and CDR2 is YYEKEE (reference sequence). The CDR3 is CASSLVGLAGPTYEQYF. The CDR3 DNA sequence: TGTGCCAGCAGCTTGGTCGGCTTAGCGGGGCCCACCTACGAGCAGTACTTC.

The J gene is TRBJ2-7, the V gene TRBV7-2; 8 bases map to TRBD2. Germline assignment: CDR1 SGHTA and CDR2 FQGNSA. V shed 5 bases, J shed 6 bases, and the junction held 15 bases outside the gene matches. This CDR3 has 16 amino acids. CDR3 coding DNA: TGTGCCAGCAGCCTCGGAAGGGGCGGGAGGTTGCGCGAGCAGTACTTC. This sequence encodes CASSLGRGGRLREQYF.

The chain combines TRBV20-1 with TRBJ2-5, with D perhaps being TRBD1 or TRBD2 (6 bases each). V gave up 4 bases and J gave up 5 bases, with 14 bases separating them. The CDR3 totals 13 residues. Germline CDR1 reads DFQATT; CDR2 reads SNEGSKA (reference sequence). DNA of the CDR3: TGCAGTGCTACCGTAAAAGGGGGGGAGACCCAGTACTTC. This encodes CSATVKGGETQYF.

This clonotype was recorded at least ten times. The chain has TRBV3-1 and TRBJ2-2; TRBD2 matches 8 bases. Germline V gene sequence: CDR1 LGHDT, CDR2 YNNKEL (reference sequence). With V trimmed by 2 bases and J by 5 bases, 4 bases remained unmatched. The CDR3 extends over 15 amino acids. The DNA of the CDR3 is TGTGCCAGCAGCCAAAGGACTAGCCGGACCGGGGAGCTGTTTTTT. Its protein product is CASSQRTSRTGELFF.

This clonotype came up a few times. The CDR3 bases are TGTGCCAGCTCACCTGGGACAGGGACGAACAATGAGCAGTTCTTC. This gives the protein CASSPGTGTNNEQFF. The chain joins TRBV18 to TRBJ2-1, with 9 nucleotides matching TRBD1. Germline loops: CDR1 KGHSH, CDR2 LQKENI. The CDR3 spans 15 residues. Unmatched junction bases numbered 5, after V lost 3 bases and J lost 5 bases.

This sequence joins TRBV29-1 and TRBJ2-7; weak D call: TRBD2 (6 bases). The CDR3 contains 11 residues. Germline V gene sequence: CDR1 SQVTM, CDR2 ANQGSEA. V lost 3 bases and J 3 bases, leaving 6 bases between the germline ends. DNA of the CDR3: TGCAGCGTTGACGGGGGCTACGAGCAGTACTTC. It translates to CSVDGGYEQYF.